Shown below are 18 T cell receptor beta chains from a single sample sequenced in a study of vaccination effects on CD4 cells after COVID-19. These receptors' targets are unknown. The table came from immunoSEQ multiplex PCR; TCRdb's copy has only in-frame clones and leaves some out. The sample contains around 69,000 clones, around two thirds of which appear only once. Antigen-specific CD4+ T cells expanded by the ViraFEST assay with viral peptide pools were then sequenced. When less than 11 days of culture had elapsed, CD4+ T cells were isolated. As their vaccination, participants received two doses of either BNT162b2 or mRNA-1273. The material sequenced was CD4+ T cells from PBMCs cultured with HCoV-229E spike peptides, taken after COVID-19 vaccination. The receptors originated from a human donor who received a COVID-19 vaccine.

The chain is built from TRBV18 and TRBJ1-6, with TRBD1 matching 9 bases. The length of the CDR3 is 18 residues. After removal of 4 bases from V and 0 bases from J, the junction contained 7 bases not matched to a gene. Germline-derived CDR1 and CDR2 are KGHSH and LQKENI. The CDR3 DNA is TGTGCCAGCTCACGGGACAGGGTTCAGAGCTCCTATAATTCACCCCTCCACTTT. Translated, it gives CASSRDRVQSSYNSPLHF.

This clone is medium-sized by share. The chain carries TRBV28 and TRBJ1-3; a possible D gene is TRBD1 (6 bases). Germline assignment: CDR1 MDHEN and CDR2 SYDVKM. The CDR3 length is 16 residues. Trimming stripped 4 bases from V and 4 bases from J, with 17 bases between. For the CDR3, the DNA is TGTGCCAGCAGTTCCGCCGGAGGGGGGCAAGGAAACACCATATATTTT. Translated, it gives CASSSAGGGQGNTIYF.

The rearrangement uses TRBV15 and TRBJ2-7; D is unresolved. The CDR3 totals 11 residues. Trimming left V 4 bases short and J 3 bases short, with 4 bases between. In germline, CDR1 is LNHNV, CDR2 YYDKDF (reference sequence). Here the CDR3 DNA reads TGTGCCACCAGCAACGACTACGAGCAGTACGTC. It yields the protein CATSNDYEQYV.

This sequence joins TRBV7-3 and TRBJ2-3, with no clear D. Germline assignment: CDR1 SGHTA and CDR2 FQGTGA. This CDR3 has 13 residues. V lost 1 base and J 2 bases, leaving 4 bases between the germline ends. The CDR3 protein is CASSLMVTDTQYF. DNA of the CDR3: TGTGCCAGCAGCTTAATGGTCACAGATACGCAGTATTTT.

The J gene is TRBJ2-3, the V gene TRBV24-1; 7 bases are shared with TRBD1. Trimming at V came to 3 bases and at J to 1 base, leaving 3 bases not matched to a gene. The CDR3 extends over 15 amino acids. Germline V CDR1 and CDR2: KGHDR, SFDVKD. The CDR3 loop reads CATSDAGTGTDTQYF. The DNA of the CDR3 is TGTGCCACCAGTGATGCCGGGACAGGCACAGATACGCAGTATTTT.

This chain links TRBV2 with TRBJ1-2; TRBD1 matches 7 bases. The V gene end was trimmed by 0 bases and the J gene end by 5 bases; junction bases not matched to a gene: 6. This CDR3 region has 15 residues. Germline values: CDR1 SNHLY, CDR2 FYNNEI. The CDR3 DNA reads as TGTGCCAGCAGTGAAGCACCCGGGACAGCTTATGGCTACACCTTC. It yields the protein CASSEAPGTAYGYTF.

CDR3: CASSQVLGMGKETQYF. The CDR3, as DNA: TGCGCCAGCAGCCAAGTTCTGGGGATGGGCAAAGAGACCCAGTACTTC. The chain has TRBV4-3 and TRBJ2-5; D uncertain. V lost 1 base and J 3 bases, leaving 15 bases between the germline ends. CDR3 size: 16 residues. Germline V gene sequence: CDR1 LGHNA, CDR2 YSLEER.

The CDR3 is CASSRETSGGSYTGELFF. The DNA of the CDR3 is TGCGCCAGCAGTCGAGAGACTAGCGGGGGGAGTTACACCGGGGAGCTGTTTTTT. The chain carries TRBV5-1 and TRBJ2-2; 13 bases agree with TRBD2. Unmatched junction bases numbered 10, after V lost 5 bases and J lost 3 bases. This CDR3 region has 18 residues. CDR1 and CDR2 (germline): SGHRS, YFSETQ.

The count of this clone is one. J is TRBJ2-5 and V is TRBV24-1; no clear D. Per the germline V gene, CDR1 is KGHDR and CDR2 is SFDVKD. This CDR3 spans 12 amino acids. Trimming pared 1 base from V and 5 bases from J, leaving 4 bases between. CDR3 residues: CATSDFLETQYF. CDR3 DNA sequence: TGTGCCACCAGTGATTTCTTGGAGACCCAGTACTTC.

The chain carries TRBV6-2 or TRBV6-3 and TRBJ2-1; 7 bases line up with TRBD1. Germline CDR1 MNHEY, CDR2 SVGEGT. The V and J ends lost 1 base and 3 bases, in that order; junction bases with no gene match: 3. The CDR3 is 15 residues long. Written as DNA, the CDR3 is TGTGCCAGCAGTTACTGGGACAGCGACTACAATGAGCAGTTCTTC. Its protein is CASSYWDSDYNEQFF.

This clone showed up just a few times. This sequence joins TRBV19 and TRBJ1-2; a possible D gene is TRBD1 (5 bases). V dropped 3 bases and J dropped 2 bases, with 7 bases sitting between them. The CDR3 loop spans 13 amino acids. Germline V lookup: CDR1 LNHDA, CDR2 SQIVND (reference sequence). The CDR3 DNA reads TGTGCCAGTAGTATTAGGGACAACTATGGCTACACCTTC. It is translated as CASSIRDNYGYTF.

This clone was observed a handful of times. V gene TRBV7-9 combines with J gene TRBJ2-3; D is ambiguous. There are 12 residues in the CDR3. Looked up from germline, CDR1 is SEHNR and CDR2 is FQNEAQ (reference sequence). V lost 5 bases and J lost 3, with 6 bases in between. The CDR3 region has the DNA TGTGCCAGCAGCCAGACTACAGATACGCAGTATTTT. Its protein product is CASSQTTDTQYF.

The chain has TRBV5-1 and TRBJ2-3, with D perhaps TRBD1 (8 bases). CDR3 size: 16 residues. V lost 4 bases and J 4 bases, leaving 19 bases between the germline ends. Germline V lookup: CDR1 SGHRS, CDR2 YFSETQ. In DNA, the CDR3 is TGCGCCAGCAGCGTGGATATACAGGGGGGGGCAGATACGCAGTATTTT. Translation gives CASSVDIQGGADTQYF.

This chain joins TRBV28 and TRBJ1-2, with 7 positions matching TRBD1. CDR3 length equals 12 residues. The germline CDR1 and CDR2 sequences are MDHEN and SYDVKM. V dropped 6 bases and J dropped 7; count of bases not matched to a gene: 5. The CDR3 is CASSVTGPGYTF. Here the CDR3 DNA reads TGTGCCAGCAGCGTGACAGGGCCTGGCTACACCTTC.

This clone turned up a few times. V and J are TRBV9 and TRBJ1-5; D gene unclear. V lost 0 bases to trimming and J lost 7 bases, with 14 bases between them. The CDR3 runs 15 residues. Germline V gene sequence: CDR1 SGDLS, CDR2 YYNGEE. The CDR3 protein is CASSVDPGRGQPQHF. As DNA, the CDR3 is TGTGCCAGCAGCGTAGATCCGGGAAGAGGGCAGCCCCAGCATTTT.

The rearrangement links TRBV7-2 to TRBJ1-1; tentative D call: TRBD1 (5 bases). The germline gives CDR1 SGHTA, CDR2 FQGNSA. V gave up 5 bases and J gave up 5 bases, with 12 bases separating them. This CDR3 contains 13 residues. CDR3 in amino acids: CASSRPGGTEAFF. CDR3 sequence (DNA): TGTGCCAGCAGCCGTCCGGGGGGGACTGAAGCTTTCTTT.

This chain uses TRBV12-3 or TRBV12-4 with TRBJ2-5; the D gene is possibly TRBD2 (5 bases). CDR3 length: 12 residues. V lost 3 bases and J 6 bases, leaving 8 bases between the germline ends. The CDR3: CASSFGVQTQYF. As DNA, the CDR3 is TGTGCCAGCAGTTTCGGGGTGCAGACCCAGTACTTC.

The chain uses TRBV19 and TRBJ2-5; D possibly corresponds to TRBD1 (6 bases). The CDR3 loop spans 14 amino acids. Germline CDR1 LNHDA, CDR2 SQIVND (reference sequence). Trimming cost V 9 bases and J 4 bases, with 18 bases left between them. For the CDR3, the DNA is TGTGCCAGCCGACCCAAGACAGGTAGAGAGACCCAGTACTTC. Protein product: CASRPKTGRETQYF.